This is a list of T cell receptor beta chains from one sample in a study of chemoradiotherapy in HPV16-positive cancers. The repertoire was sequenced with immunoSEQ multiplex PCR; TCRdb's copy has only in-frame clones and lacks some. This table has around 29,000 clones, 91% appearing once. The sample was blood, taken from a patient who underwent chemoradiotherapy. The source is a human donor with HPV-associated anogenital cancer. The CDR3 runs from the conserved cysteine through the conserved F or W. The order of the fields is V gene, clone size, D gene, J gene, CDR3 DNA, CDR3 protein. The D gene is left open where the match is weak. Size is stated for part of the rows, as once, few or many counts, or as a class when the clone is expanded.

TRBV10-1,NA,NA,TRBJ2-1,TGCGCCAGCAGTGAGCAGGGGAATGAGCAGTTCTTC,CASSEQGNEQFF
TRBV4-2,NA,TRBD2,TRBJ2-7,TGTGCCAGCAGCCTAAAGGGAGGGCAGAATCACGAGCAGTACTTC,CASSLKGGQNHEQYF
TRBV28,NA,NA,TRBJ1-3,TGTGCCAGCAGTTCCCTGGGGATCTCTGGAAACACCATATATTTT,CASSSLGISGNTIYF
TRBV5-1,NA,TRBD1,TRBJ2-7,TGCGCCAGCAGCTTGGAATCCCGGGACAGGGGAGTCTACGAGCAGTACTTC,CASSLESRDRGVYEQYF
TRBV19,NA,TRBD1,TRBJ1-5,TGTGCCAGTAGGGGGACAGGGGATCAGCCCCAGCATTTT,CASRGTGDQPQHF
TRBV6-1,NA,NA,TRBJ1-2,TGTGCCAGCACCTTGAGGGGGGACGGCTATGGCTACACCTTC,CASTLRGDGYGYTF
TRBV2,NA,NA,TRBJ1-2,TGTGCCAGCAAATCAGGGGAAAACTATGGCTACACCTTC,CASKSGENYGYTF
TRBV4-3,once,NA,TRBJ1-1,TGCGCCAGCAGCCAAGCACTCGACTTTGCCTTGAACACTGAAGCTTTCTTT,CASSQALDFALNTEAFF
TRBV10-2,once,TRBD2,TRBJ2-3,TGCGCCAGTGGACCCCCGGGACTACATACAGATACGCAGTATTTT,CASGPPGLHTDTQYF
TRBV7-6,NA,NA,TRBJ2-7,TGTGCCAGCAGCTTTAGGTGGGGGGAGCAGTACTTC,CASSFRWGEQYF
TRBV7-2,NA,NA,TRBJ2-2,TGTGCCAGCAGTCTAGTGGCATTCTCGAACACCGGGGAGCTGTTTTTT,CASSLVAFSNTGELFF
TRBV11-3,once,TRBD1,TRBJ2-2,TGTGCCAGCAGCCGACAGGGAAAGAACACCGGGGAGCTGTTTTTT,CASSRQGKNTGELFF
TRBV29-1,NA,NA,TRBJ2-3,TGCAGCGTTGAAGTGATGGGGGTGAATACGCAGTATTTT,CSVEVMGVNTQYF
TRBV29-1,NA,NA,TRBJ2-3,TGCAGCGTTGAAACGGCTGGCTGGGTGGCAGATACGCAGTATTTT,CSVETAGWVADTQYF
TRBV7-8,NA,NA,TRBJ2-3,TGTGCCAGCAGCACTGACCGAGATACGCAGTATTTT,CASSTDRDTQYF
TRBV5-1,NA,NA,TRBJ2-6,TGCGCCAGCAGCAGGGGTAGCTCTGGGGCCAACGTCCTGACTTTC,CASSRGSSGANVLTF
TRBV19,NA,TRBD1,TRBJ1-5,TGTGCCAGTAGTATCGACCCGTTACAGGGGGCAAGTAGCAATCAGCCCCAGCATTTT,CASSIDPLQGASSNQPQHF
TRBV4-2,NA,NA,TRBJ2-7,TGTGCCAGCAGCCAAGGGGGGGCGGGGCCCACCTACGAGCAGTACTTC,CASSQGGAGPTYEQYF
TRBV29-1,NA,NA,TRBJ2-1,TGCAGCGTTGAACCCGGCTCGCCTCACAATGAGCAGTTCTTC,CSVEPGSPHNEQFF
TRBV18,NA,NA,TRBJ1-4,TGTGCCAGCTCAGCGGGGTTTAATGAAAAACTGTTTTTT,CASSAGFNEKLFF
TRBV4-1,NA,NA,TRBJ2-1,TGCGCCAGCAGCCAGCCCGAGCGTCCCTACAATGAGCAGTTCTTC,CASSQPERPYNEQFF
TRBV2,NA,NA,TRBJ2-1,TGTGCCAGCAGACGGGGGGCCTATGAGCAGTTCTTC,CASRRGAYEQFF
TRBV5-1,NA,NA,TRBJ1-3,TGCGCCAGCTCGAGGGCTAGCTCTGGAAACACCATATATTTT,CASSRASSGNTIYF
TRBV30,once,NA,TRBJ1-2,TGTGCCTGGAGTGTGGGATCCCTGTATTATGGCTACACCTTC,CAWSVGSLYYGYTF
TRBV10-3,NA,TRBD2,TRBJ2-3,TGTGCCATCAGTGAAGGACTAGCGATTCAAGATACGCAGTATTTT,CAISEGLAIQDTQYF
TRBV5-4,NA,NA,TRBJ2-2,TGTGCCAGCAGCTTGGAAAAACAGGGAGTGAGGACCGGGGAGCTGTTTTTT,CASSLEKQGVRTGELFF
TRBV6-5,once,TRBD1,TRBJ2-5,TGTGCCAGCAGTTACTCTTTGGGACAGGGAACCACCCAGTACTTC,CASSYSLGQGTTQYF
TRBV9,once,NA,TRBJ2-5,TGTGCCAGCAGCCGGGGCGAGACCCAGTACTTC,CASSRGETQYF
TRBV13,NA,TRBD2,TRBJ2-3,TGTGCCAGCAGCCAGCTTAGGTACTCAGCGGGAGGCAGCACAGATACGCAGTATTTT,CASSQLRYSAGGSTDTQYF
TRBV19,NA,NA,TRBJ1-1,TGTGCCAGTAGTATAGAATCTGGCATAGCGAACACTGAAGCTTTCTTT,CASSIESGIANTEAFF
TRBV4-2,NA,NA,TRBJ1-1,TGTGCCAGCAGCCAAGATACTCTTCCAGGCCGGAACACTGAAGCTTTCTTT,CASSQDTLPGRNTEAFF
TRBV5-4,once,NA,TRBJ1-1,TGTGCCAGCAGCTTGTCTATCGGACGGGGTACGTACACTGAAGCTTTCTTT,CASSLSIGRGTYTEAFF
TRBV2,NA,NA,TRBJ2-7,TGTGCCAGCAGAAGCACGGGGACCTACGAGCAGTACTTC,CASRSTGTYEQYF
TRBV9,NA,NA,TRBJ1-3,TGTGCCAGCAGCGTAGGCGGGTGGGGGCCCTCTGGAAACACCATATATTTT,CASSVGGWGPSGNTIYF
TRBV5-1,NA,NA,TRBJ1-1,TGCGCCAGCAGCGTTCATGGACAGAACACTGAAGCTTTCTTT,CASSVHGQNTEAFF
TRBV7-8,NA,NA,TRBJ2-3,TGTGCCAGCAGCCGCGACGTGGCTGCGCAGTATTTT,CASSRDVAAQYF
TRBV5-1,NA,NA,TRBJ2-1,TGCGCCAGCAGCTTGAGGTCCTACAATGAGCAGTTCTTC,CASSLRSYNEQFF
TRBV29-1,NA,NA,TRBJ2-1,TGCAGCGTAAGCTGGGGTGCTGAGCAGTTCTTC,CSVSWGAEQFF
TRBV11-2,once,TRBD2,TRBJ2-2,TGTGCCAGCAGCTTAGACCTAGCGGGGTGGGCCGGGGAGCTGTTTTTT,CASSLDLAGWAGELFF
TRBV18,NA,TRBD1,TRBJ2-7,TGTGCCAGCTCACTCCCAGGGACAGGGACCTACGAGCAGTACTTC,CASSLPGTGTYEQYF
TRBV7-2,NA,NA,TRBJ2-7,TGTGGTACTAGGGATTGGTTGACCGACGAGCAGTACTTC,CGTRDWLTDEQYF
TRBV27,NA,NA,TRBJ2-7,TGTGCCAGCAGTTCCCCATCCAGGTCAGGGCAGGAGCAGTACTTC,CASSSPSRSGQEQYF
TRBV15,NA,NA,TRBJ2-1,TGTGCCACCAGCAGAGATCCGGCAGCCTACAATGAGCAGTTCTTC,CATSRDPAAYNEQFF
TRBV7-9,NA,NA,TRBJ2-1,TGTGCCAGCAGCTTATATTTAAGGGCCGGCTCCTACAATGAGCAGTTCTTC,CASSLYLRAGSYNEQFF
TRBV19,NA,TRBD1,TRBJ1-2,TGTGCCAGTAGTCTCCAGGGGGCCTACTATGGCTACACCTTC,CASSLQGAYYGYTF
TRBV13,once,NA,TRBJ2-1,TGTGCCAGCAGCTTAATGGGGGCCGGTCAGTTCTTC,CASSLMGAGQFF
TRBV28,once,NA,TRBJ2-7,TGTGCCAGCAGTTTTTCCCGTTGGGACATGGCCCCTTACGAGCAGTACTTC,CASSFSRWDMAPYEQYF
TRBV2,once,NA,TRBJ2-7,TGTGCCAGCAGTGTCCTCCACTCCAGCTCCTACGAGCAGTACTTC,CASSVLHSSSYEQYF
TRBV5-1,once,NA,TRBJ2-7,TGCGCCAGCCGAAACTCCTACGAGCAGTACTTC,CASRNSYEQYF
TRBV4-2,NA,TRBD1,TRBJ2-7,TGTGCCAGCAGCCAAGCCATGTCAGGGGGCGGCGATCAAAAGGAGCAGTACTTC,CASSQAMSGGGDQKEQYF
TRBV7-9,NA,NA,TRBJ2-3,TGTGCCAGCAGCCCGGACGGAACTTCCACAGATACGCAGTATTTT,CASSPDGTSTDTQYF
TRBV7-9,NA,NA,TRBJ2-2,TGTGCCAGCAAGGGACACCCGAACACCGGGGAGCTGTTTTTT,CASKGHPNTGELFF
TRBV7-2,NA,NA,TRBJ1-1,TGTGCCAGCAGCTTAGTGGAGAACACTGAAGCTTTCTTT,CASSLVENTEAFF
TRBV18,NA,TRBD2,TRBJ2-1,TGTGCCAGCTCACCACCCTCTAGCGGGGGGTTCAATGAGCAGTTCTTC,CASSPPSSGGFNEQFF
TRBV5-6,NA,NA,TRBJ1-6,TGTGCCAGCAGCCCGGACAGCCGCTCCTATAATTCACCCCTCCACTTT,CASSPDSRSYNSPLHF